The sample holds many counts of the clone carrying this T cell receptor beta chain. As yet, its antigen is unknown. Amplified material comprised TCR beta CDR3 regions derived from RNA transcripts. First-round RT-PCR with HTBI primers preceded a second-round multiplex PCR. Each CDR3 protein is one row after TCRdb ran MiXCR on the multiplex PCR reads. The sample lists roughly 380,000 distinct CDR3 sequences, 15% occurring once. The data were taken from a study of Graves' ophthalmopathy and Graves' hyperthyroidism. Notes on the study in general: For separating ophthalmopathy from stable hyperthyroidism, a 13-signature model gave 85% to 90% sensitivity and 75% to 83% specificity. Most thyroid-expanded clonotypes exceeding 0.001 frequency were also found in blood.

No ophthalmopathy within 18 months of follow-up signified stable hyperthyroidism. It was on clinical symptoms, serum thyroxine, TRAb, thyroid ultrasound and orbital computed tomography that diagnosis relied. The CDR3 consists of 12 residues. Germline V gene data show CDR1 as LNHNV and CDR2 as YYDKDF (reference sequence). V was cut by 0 bases and J by 5 bases, with 5 bases left in between. The TCR originated in a woman under 30 with stable Graves' hyperthyroidism. Sequencing was carried out using peripheral blood. V is TRBV15 and J is TRBJ2-7; D gene ambiguous. The DNA of the CDR3 is TGTGCCACCAGCAGAGAGCAACACGAGCAGTACTTC. Its translation: CATSREQHEQYF.